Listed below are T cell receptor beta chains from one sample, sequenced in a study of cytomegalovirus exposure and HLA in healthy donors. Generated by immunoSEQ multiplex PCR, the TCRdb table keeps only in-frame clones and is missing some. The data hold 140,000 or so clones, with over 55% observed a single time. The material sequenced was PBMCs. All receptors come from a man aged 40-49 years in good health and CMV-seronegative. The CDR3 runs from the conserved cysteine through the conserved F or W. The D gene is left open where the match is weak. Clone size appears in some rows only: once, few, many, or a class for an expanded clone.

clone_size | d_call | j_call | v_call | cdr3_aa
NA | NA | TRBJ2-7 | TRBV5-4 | CASSPPSRFYEQYF
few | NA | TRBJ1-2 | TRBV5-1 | CASGGTGYGYTF
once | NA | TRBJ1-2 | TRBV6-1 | CAARGYGYTF
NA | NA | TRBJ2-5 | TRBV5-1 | CASSLDIFETQYF
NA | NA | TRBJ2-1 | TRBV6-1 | CASRLSGRYNEQFF
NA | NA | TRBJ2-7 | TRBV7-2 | CASSYRAPYEQYF
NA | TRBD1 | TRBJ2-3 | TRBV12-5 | CASGLVWDRGRNTQYF
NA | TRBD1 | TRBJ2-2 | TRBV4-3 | CASSPDRGPNTGELFF
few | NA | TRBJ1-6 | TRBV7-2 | CASSATGTWAPLHF
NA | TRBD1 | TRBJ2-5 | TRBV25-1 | CASSDRGTGSSTEQYF
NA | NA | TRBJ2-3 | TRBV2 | CASSETRADTQYF
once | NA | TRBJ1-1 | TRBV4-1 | CASSPRGGFNTEAFF
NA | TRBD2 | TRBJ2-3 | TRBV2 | CASRASGGGRTDTQYF
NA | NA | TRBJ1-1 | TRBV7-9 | CASSFPLRGRGNTEAFF
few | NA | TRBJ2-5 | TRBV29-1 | CSVDYFQETQYF
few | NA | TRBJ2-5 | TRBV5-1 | CASSDKIGEIKETQYF
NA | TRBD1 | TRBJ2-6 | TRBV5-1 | CASSPQGQGANVLTF
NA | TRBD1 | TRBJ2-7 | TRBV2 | CASSDPGQFYYEQYF
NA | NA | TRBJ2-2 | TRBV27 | CASSRGADTGELFF
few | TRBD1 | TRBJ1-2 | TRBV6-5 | CASSYDGTGGYGYTF
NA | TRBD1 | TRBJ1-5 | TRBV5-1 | CASSRGQGADQPQHF
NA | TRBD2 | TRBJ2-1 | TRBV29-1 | CSVGGLANHEQFF
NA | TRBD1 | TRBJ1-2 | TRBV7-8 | CASSGTGGADYGYTF
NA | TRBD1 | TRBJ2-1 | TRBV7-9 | CAGDRGVGEQFF
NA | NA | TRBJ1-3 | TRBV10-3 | CAISEGRHISSGNTIYF
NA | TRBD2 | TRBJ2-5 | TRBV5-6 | CASSPPRGRVSSQETQYF
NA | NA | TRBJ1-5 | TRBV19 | CASSIGSDRNQPQHF
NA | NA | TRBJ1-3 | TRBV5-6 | CASSLVLPHRSGNTIYF
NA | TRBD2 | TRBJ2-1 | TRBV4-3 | CASSQDLRTSGSRGEQFF
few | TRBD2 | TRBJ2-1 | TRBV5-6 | CASSLVFLAGNEQFF
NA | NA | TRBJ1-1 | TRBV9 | CASSGGPFDTEAFF
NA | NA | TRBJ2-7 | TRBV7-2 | CASSLARYEQYF
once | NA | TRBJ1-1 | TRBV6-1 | CASSDMRGGEAFF
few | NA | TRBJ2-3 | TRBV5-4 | CASSFTVRGTDTQYF
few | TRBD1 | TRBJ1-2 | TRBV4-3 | CASSQEQGDGYPF
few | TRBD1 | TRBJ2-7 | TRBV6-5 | CASSLQGAVWYEQYF
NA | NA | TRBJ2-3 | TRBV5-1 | CASSSRPTRGLGSSDTQYF
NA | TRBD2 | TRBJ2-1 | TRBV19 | CASSVTSGGYNEQFF
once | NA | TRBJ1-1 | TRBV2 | CASSLYSEAFF
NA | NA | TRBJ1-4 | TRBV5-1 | CASSLAGPPEVANEKLFF
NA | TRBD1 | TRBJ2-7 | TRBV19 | CASSRDRGHYEQYF
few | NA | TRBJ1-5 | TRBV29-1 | CSVVWGQGPATPNQPQHF
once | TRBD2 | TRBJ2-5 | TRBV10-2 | CAVRLAGGGQETQYF
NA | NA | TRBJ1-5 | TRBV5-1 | CASSSFRGQPQHF
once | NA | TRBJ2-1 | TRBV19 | CASSLTAYNEQFF
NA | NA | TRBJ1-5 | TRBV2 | CASKLGTPVVGGQPHHF
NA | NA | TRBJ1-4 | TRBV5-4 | CASSLLAENEKLFF
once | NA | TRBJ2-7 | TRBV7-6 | CASSWEQGYEQYF
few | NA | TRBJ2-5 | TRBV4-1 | CASSQVRGVQETQYF
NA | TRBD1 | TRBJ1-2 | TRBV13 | CASSAGTGTRGGYTF
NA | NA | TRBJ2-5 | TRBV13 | CASRRGQETQYF
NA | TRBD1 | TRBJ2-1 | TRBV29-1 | CSVVQGGEQFF
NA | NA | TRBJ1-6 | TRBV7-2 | CASSPRGGGNNSPLHF
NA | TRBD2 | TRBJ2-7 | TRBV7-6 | CASSLGLPSYEQYF
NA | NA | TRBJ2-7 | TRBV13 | CASSDGAGGFYEQYF
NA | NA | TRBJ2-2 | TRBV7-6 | CASSLLRNTGELFF
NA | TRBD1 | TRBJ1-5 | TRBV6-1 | CASSARTGGYSNQPQHF
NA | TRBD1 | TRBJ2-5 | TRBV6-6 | CASSARDRGRETQYF
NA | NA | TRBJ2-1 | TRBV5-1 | CASSFPGNEQFF